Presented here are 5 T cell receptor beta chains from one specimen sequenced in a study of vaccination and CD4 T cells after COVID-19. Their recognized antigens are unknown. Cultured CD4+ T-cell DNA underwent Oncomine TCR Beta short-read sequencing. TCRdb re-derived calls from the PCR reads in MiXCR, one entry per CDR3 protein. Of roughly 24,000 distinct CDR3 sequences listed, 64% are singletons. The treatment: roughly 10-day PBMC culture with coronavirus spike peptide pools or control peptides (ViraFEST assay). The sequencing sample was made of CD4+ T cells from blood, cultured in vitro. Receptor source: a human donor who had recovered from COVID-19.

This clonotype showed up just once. CDR3 nucleotides: TGCAGTGCTAGGGAACAGGGGTTGGGCTACGAGCAGTACTTC. Protein: CSAREQGLGYEQYF. The V and J genes are TRBV20-1 and TRBJ2-7; 7 nucleotides align to TRBD1. From germline, CDR1 is DFQATT and CDR2 SNEGSKA (reference sequence). There are 14 residues in the CDR3. J was trimmed by 3 bases and V by 3 bases; bases with no gene match: 8.

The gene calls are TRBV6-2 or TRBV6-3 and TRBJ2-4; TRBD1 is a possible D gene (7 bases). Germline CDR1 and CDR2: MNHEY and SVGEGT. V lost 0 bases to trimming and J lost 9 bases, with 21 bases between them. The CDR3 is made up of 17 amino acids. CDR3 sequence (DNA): TGTGCCAGCAGTTACTCGGCAGGGGGGAGAGCTGGGGGCATTCAGTACTTC. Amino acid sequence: CASSYSAGGRAGGIQYF.

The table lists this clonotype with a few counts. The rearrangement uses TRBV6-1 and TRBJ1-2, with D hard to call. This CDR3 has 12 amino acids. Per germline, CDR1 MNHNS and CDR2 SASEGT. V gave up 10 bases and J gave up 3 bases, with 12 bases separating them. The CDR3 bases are TGTGCCACCCCGGGGATTTACTATGGCTACACCTTC. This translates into CATPGIYYGYTF.

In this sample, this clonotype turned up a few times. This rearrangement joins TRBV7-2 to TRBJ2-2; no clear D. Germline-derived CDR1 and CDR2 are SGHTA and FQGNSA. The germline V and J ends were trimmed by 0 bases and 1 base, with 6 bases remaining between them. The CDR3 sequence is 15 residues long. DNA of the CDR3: TGTGCCAGCAGCTTAGCGCTGGGGAACACCGGGGAGCTGTTTTTT. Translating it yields CASSLALGNTGELFF.

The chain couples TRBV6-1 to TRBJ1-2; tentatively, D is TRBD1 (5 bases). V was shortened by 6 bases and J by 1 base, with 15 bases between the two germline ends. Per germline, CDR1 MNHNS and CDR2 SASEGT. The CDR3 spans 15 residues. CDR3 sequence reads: CASRMTPGGNYGYTF. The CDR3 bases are TGTGCCAGCAGAATGACACCGGGGGGTAACTATGGCTACACCTTC.